These 8 T cell receptor beta chains originate from one sample sequenced in a study of shared clonotypes between healthy human individuals. TCRdb's copy holds only in-frame clones and misses some; the assay was immunoSEQ multiplex PCR. The sample has about 1.9 million clones, roughly 95% seen once. Naive CD8 cells lacked CD45RO, underwent positive selection for CCR7 and left out terminally differentiated effector memory CD45RA+ cells. The specimen was naive CD8+ T cells from PBMCs. These receptors were obtained from a man aged 18 to 30 in good health. Some clones in this sample may be carry-over from other donors' samples.

This chain joins TRBV4-3 and TRBJ2-3, with a possible D match to TRBD1 (6 bases). There are 16 residues in the CDR3. Germline V gives CDR1 LGHNA, CDR2 YSLEER. Trimming took 3 bases from V and 2 from J, leaving 15 bases between them. Here the CDR3 DNA reads TGCGCCAGCAGCCACCAAGACAGGCCCTACACAGATACGCAGTATTTT. Translation: CASSHQDRPYTDTQYF.

This clone was seen once. The rearrangement joins TRBV19 to TRBJ2-5; D remains ambiguous. Germline V lookup: CDR1 LNHDA, CDR2 SQIVND (reference sequence). With 4 bases removed from V and 0 bases from J, the gap between germline ends came to 9 bases. This CDR3 has 14 residues. Here the CDR3 reads CASSSRAHQETQYF. As DNA, the CDR3 is TGTGCCAGTAGTAGTCGGGCCCACCAAGAGACCCAGTACTTC.

The gene calls are TRBV5-4 and TRBJ1-2, with TRBD1 matching over 7 bases. The CDR3 length is 14 residues. Germline CDR1 is SGHNT and CDR2 is YYREEE (reference sequence). Trimming cost V 8 bases and J 7 bases; bases outside gene matches: 14. CDR3 DNA: TGTGCCAGTATGCCAAGGGGGCTTTCTGGTGGCTACACCTTC. It is translated as CASMPRGLSGGYTF.

This clone appeared a few times. J is TRBJ1-1 and V is TRBV6-5, with D possibly TRBD1 on 5 matching bases. The CDR3 consists of 15 residues. CDR1 is MNHEY, CDR2 SVGAGI, per germline. Trimming shortened V by 5 bases and J by 0 bases, and 13 bases separated the two germline ends. In nucleotides, the CDR3 is TGTGCCAGCAGTCCCCACAGGACTCTGAACACTGAAGCTTTCTTT. It specifies CASSPHRTLNTEAFF.

The chain couples TRBV5-1 to TRBJ1-1, with 9 positions matching TRBD1. This CDR3 has 15 amino acids. Per germline, CDR1 SGHRS and CDR2 YFSETQ. With 2 bases clipped from V and 4 bases from J, the junction kept 6 bases outside the gene matches. The CDR3 DNA sequence: TGCGCCAGCAGCTTACAGGGGGCTGGGTTCACTGAAGCTTTCTTT. This gives the protein CASSLQGAGFTEAFF.

The chain employs TRBV28 and TRBJ2-7; possibly TRBD2 for D (6 bases). V shed 0 bases and J shed 2 bases, with 11 bases lying between them. The CDR3 contains 15 residues. Germline V gene lookup returns CDR1 MDHEN and CDR2 SYDVKM. Here the CDR3 DNA reads TGTGCCAGCAGTTTATGGGGACTGGAAACCTACGAGCAGTACTTC. This codes for CASSLWGLETYEQYF.

The chain joins TRBV7-9 to TRBJ2-1; D possibly corresponds to TRBD1 (5 bases). Between the trimmed V and J ends, which lost 6 bases and 5 bases, there was a span of 11 bases. The germline CDR1 and CDR2 sequences are SEHNR and FQNEAQ (reference sequence). This CDR3 spans 13 amino acids. CDR3 nucleotide sequence: TGTGCCAGCAGGTTACAGGCCGACAATGAGCAGTTCTTC. Translation gives CASRLQADNEQFF. Together with reference TRBV7-9 and TRBJ2-1, the CDR3 gives the full variable domain: DTGVSQNPRHKITKRGQNVTFRCDPISEHNRLYWYRQTLGQGPEFLTYFQNEAQLEKSRLLSDRFSAERPKGSFSTLEIQRTEQGDSAMYLCASRLQADNEQFFGPGTRLTVL.

The chain has TRBV5-4 and TRBJ1-3, with a tentative D call TRBD1 (5 bases). The CDR3 is 13 residues long. V was clipped by 0 bases and J by 11 bases, with 12 bases between them. Per the germline V gene, CDR1 is SGHNT and CDR2 is YYREEE (reference sequence). CDR3 region: CASSLAEGTAIYF. The CDR3 DNA is TGTGCCAGCAGCTTGGCCGAAGGGACGGCCATATATTTT.